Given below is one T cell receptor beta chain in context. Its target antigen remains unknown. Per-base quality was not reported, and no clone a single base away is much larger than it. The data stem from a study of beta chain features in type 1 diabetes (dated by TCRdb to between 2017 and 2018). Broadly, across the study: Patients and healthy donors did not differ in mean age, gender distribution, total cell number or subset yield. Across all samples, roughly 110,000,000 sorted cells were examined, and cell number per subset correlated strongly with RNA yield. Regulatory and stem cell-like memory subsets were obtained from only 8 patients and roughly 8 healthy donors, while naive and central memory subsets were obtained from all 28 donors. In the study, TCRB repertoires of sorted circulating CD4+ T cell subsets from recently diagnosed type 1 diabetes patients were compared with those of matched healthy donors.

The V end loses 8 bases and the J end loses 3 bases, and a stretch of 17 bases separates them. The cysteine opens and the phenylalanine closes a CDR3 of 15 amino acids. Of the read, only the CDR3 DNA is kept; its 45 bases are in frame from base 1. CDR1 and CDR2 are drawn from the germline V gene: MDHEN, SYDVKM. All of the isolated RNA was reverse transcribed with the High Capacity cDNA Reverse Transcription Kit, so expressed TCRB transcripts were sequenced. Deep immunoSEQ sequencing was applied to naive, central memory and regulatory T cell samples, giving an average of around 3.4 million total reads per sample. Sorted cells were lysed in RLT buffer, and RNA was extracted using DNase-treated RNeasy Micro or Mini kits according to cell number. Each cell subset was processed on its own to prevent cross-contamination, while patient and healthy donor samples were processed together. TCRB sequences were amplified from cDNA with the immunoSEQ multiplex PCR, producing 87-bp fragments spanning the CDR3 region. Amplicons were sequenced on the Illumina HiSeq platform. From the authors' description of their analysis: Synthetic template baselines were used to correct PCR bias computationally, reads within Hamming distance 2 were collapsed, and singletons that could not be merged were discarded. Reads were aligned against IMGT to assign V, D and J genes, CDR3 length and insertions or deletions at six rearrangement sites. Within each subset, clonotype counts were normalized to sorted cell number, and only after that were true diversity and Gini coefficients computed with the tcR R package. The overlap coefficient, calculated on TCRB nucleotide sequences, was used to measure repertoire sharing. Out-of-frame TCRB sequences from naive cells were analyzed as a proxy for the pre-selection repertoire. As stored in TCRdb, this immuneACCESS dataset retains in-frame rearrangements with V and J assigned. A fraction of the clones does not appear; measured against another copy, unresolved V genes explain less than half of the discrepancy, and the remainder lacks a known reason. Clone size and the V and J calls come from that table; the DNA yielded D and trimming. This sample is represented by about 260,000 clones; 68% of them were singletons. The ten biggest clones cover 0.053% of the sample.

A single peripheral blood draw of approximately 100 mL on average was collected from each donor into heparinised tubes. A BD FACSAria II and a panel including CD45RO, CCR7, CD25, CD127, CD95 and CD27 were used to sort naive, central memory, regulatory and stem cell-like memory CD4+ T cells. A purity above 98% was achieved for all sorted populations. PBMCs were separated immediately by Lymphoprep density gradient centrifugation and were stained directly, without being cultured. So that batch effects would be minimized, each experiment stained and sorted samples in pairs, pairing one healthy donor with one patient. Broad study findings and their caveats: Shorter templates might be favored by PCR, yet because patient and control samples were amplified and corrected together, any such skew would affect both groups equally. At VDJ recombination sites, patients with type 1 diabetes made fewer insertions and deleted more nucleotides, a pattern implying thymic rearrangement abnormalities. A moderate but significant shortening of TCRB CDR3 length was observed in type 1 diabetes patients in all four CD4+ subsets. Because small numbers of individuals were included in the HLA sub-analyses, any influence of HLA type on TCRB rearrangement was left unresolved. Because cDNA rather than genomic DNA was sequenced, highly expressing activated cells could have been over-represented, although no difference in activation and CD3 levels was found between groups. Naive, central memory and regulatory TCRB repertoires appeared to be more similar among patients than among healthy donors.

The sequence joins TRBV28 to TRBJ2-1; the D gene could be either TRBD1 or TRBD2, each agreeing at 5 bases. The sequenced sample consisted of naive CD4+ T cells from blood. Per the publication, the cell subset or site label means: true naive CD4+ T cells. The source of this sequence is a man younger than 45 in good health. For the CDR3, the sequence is CASPPRGSFYNEQFF. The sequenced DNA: TGTGCCAGCCCCCCCCGGGGCAGCTTCTACAATGAGCAGTTCTTC.